Sequencing of this T cell receptor (beta chain) was carried out in a study of cytomegalovirus exposure and HLA in healthy donors. PCR used 60 Vbeta primers and 13 Jbeta primers. Repertoires were generated with immunoSEQ multiplex PCR, while TCRdb's copy carries only in-frame clones and drops some. The sample comprises 95,000 to 150,000 clones, 80% of which are singletons, and approximately 10% rests with the top ten. Trimming took 0 bases from V and 10 from J, leaving 16 bases between them. Germline CDR1 and CDR2: MNHEY and SVGAGI. The CDR3 extends over 14 amino acids. The clonotype was recovered from a man aged 25 to 40 in good health and CMV-seropositive. The material sequenced was PBMCs. The gene calls are TRBV6-5 and TRBJ2-7, with D tentatively TRBD1 (6 bases). The CDR3: CASSYSEQGRRQYF. CDR3 nucleotide sequence: TGTGCCAGCAGTTACTCCGAGCAGGGGAGACGCCAGTACTTC.